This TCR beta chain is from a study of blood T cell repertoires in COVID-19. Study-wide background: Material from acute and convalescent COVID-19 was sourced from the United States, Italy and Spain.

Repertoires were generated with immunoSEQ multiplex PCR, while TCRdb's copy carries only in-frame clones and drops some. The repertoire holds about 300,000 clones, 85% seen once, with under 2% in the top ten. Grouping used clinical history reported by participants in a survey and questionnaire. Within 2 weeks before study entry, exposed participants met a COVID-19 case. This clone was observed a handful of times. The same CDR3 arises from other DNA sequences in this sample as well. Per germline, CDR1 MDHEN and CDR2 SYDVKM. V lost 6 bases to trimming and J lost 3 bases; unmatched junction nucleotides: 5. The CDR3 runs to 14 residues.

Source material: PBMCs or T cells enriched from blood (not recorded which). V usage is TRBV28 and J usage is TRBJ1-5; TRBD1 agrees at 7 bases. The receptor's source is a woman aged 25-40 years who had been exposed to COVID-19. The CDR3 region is CASSPGGNNQPQHF. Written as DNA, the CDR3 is TGTGCCAGCAGCCCAGGGGGGAACAATCAGCCCCAGCATTTT.